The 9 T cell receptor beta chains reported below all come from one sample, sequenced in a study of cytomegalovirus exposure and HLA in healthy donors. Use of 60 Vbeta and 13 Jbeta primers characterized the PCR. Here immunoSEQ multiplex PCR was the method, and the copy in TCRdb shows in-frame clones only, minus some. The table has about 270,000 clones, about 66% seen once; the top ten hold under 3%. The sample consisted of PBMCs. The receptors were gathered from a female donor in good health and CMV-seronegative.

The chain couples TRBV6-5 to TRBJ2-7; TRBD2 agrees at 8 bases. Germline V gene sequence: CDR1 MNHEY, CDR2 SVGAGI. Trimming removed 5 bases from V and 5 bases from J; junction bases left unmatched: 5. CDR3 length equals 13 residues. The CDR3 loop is CASSRLLADEQYF. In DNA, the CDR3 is TGTGCCAGCAGTAGGCTACTAGCGGACGAGCAGTACTTC.

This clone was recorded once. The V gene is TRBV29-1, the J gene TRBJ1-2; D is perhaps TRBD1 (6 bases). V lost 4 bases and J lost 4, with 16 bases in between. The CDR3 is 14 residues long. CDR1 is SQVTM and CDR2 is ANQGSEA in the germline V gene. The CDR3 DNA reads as TGCAGCGTTGCTCGAGACAGGAGCACCTATGGCTACACCTTC. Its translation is CSVARDRSTYGYTF.

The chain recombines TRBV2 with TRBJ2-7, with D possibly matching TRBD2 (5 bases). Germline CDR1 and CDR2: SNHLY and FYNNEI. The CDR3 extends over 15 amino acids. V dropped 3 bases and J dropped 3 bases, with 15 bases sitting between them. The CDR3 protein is CASSDVGIKNYEQYF. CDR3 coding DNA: TGTGCCAGCAGTGACGTCGGGATAAAAAACTACGAGCAGTACTTC. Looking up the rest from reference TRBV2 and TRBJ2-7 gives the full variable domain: EPEVTQTPSHQVTQMGQEVILRCVPISNHLYFYWYRQILGQKVEFLVSFYNNEISEKSEIFDDQFSVERPDGSNFTLKIRSTKLEDSAMYFCASSDVGIKNYEQYFGPGTRLTVT.

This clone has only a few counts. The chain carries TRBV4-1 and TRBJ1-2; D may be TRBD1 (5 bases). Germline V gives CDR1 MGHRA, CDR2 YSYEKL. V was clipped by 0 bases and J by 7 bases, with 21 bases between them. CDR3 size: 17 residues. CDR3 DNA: TGCGCCAGCAGCCAAGAGGGGAGTTGGAGGGGCGCATTTGGCTACACCTTC. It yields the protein CASSQEGSWRGAFGYTF.

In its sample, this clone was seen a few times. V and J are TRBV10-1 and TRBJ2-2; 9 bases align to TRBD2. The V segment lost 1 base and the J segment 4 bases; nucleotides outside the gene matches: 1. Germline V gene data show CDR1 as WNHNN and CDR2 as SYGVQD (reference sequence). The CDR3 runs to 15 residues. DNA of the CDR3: TGCGCCAGCAGTGAGTTAGCGGGAGTCACCGGGGAGCTGTTTTTT. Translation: CASSELAGVTGELFF.

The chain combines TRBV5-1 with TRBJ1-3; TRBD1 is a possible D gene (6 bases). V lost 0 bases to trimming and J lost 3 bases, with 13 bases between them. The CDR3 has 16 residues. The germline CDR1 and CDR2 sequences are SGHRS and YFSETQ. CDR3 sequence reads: CASSLVGQGSGNTIYF. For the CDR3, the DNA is TGCGCCAGCAGCTTGGTCGGCCAGGGGAGTGGAAACACCATATATTTT.

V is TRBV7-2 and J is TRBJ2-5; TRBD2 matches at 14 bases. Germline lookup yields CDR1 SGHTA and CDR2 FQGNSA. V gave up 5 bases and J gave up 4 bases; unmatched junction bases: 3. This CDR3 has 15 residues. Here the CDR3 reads CASSQGLAGGETQYF. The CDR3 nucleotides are TGTGCCAGCAGCCAAGGACTAGCGGGAGGAGAGACCCAGTACTTC.

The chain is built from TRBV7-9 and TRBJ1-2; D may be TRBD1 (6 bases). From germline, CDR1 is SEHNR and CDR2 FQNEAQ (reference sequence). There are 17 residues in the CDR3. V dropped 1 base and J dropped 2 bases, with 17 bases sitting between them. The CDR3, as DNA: TGTGCCAGCAGCTTAGACCTAGGACAGATCTTCAACTATGGCTACACCTTC. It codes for CASSLDLGQIFNYGYTF.

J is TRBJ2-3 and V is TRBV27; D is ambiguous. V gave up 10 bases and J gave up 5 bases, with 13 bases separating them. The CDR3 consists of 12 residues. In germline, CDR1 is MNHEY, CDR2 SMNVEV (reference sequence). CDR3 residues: CANLLREDTQYF. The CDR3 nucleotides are TGTGCCAACCTACTTCGCGAAGATACGCAGTATTTT.